This T cell receptor (beta chain) was sequenced for a study of T cell responses to AZD1222 COVID-19 vaccine. For the study at large: Pooling of second doses given at about 4 or about 12 weeks was done. Findings and limits, study-wide: Two doses of AZD1222 preceded a rise in Spike-specific TCR breadth and depth. Of spike-specific TCRs, nearly half reportedly target regions left unmutated in variants.

Per germline, CDR1 SNHLY and CDR2 FYNNEI. V shed 4 bases and J shed 6 bases, with 14 bases lying between them. The CDR3 totals 14 residues. Regarding this clone: Its target is unknown.

Clones were sequenced by immunoSEQ multiplex PCR, and TCRdb holds only the in-frame ones, with some missing. The sample shows about 130,000 clones, roughly 86% of them seen only once. Sequenced material: peripheral blood, taken on day 0 of AZD1222 vaccination. This chain links TRBV2 with TRBJ2-3; the D gene is possibly TRBD2 (6 bases). This receptor was identified in an adult in good health. CDR3 sequence reads: CASSVGGGPDTQYF. In nucleotides, the CDR3 is TGTGCCAGCAGTGTGGGGGGAGGTCCGGATACGCAGTATTTT.